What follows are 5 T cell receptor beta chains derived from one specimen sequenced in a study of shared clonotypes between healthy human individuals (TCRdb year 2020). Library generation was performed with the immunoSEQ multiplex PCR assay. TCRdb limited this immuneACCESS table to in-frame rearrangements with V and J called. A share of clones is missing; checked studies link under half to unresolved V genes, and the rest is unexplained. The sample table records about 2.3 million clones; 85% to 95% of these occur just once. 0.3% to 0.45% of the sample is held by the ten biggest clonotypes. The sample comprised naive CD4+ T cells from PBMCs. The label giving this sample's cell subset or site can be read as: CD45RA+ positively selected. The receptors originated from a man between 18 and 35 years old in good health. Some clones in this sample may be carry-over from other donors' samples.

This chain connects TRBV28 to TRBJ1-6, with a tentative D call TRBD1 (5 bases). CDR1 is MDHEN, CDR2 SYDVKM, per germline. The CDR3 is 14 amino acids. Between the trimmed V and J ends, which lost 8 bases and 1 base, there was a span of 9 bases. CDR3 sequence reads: CASGAGSYNSPLHF. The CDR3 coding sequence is TGTGCCAGCGGGGCGGGTTCCTATAATTCACCCCTCCACTTT.

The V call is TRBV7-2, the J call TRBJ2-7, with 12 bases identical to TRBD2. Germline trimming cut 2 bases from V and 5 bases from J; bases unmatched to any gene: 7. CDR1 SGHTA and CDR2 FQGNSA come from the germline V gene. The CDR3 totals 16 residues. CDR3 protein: CASSLRLAGGRDEQYF. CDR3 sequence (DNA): TGTGCCAGCAGCTTAAGGCTAGCGGGAGGGAGGGACGAGCAGTACTTC.

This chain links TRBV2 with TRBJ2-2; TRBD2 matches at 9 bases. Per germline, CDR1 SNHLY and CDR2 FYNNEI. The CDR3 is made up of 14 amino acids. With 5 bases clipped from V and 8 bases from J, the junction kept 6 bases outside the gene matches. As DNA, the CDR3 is TGTGCCAGCAGTCCTAGCGGGATGGGGGGGGAGCTGTTTTTT. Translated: CASSPSGMGGELFF.

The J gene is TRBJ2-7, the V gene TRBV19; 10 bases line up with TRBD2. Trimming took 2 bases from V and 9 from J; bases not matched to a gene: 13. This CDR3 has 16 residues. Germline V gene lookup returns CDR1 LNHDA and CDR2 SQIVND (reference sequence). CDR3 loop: CASSIMGTSADSVQYF. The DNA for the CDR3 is TGTGCCAGTAGTATAATGGGGACTAGCGCCGATTCTGTGCAGTACTTC.

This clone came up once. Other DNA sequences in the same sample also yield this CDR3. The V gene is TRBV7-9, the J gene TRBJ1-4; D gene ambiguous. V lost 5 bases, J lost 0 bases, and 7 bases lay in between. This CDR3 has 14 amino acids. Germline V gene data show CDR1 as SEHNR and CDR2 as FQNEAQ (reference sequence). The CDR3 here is CASSPGTTNEKLFF. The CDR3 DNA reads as TGTGCCAGCAGCCCAGGAACAACTAATGAAAAACTGTTTTTT.